Below, 21 T cell receptor beta chains from the same sample are listed, as sequenced in a study of beta chain features in type 1 diabetes. As every portion of the isolated RNA was reverse transcribed, the sequencing read expressed TCRB transcripts. Profiled with immunoSEQ multiplex PCR; TCRdb holds only in-frame clones, not every one. This table holds hundreds of thousands of clones, around 13% found once. Sample: naive CD4+ T cells from blood. Receptors originate from a young man in good health.

This sequence joins TRBV5-1 and TRBJ2-2; the D is unclear. This CDR3 spans 13 amino acids. Germline-derived CDR1 and CDR2 are SGHRS and YFSETQ. Trimming stripped 3 bases from V and 8 bases from J, with 11 bases between. CDR3 bases: TGCGCCAGCAGCTGGGCGTCCGAGGGGGAGCTGTTTTTT. This sequence encodes CASSWASEGELFF.

The sample holds a few counts of this clone. The J gene is TRBJ2-3, the V gene TRBV7-2; the match to TRBD1 covers 9 bases. This CDR3 contains 16 residues. After removal of 1 base from V and 4 bases from J, the junction contained 6 bases not matched to a gene. Germline V CDR1 and CDR2: SGHTA, FQGNSA. The chain's CDR3 is CASSLVGTGGADTQYF. The CDR3 nucleotides are TGTGCCAGCAGCTTAGTCGGAACAGGGGGCGCAGATACGCAGTATTTT.

The rearrangement links TRBV6-5 to TRBJ2-7; TRBD2 agrees at 7 bases. Germline loops: CDR1 MNHEY, CDR2 SVGAGI. The CDR3 has 15 residues. Germline trimming cut 7 bases from V and 3 bases from J; bases unmatched to any gene: 12. This CDR3 reads CASTPRAGHLYEQYF. DNA for the CDR3: TGTGCCAGCACCCCCCGAGCGGGGCATCTCTACGAGCAGTACTTC.

This clone was detected only a few times. The chain recombines TRBV9 with TRBJ1-5; D ambiguous. The CDR3 runs to 13 residues. Germline values: CDR1 SGDLS, CDR2 YYNGEE. Trimming removed 3 bases at V and 6 bases at J, with 10 bases between. This chain's CDR3 is CASSEREGQPQHF. CDR3 in DNA: TGTGCCAGCAGCGAGAGGGAGGGTCAGCCCCAGCATTTT.

The table lists this clone with a few counts. The chain has TRBV27 and TRBJ1-5, with 9 bases aligning to TRBD1. CDR1 and CDR2 from the germline V gene are MNHEY and SMNVEV (reference sequence). The CDR3 is 15 amino acids. The ends lost 10 bases at V and 6 bases at J; junction bases unmatched: 13. CDR3 in amino acids: CATGRDRAGGQPQHF. DNA of the CDR3: TGTGCCACCGGGAGGGACAGGGCGGGTGGTCAGCCCCAGCATTTT.

This clone has a handful of counts. The chain employs TRBV18 and TRBJ2-6, with D unresolved. There are 17 residues in the CDR3. The V gene's germline CDR1 is KGHSH and CDR2 LQKENI. Trimming cost V 3 bases and J 0 bases, with 12 bases left between them. In DNA, the CDR3 is TGTGCCAGCTCACCGACTGGGTCCTCCTCTGGGGCCAACGTCCTGACTTTC. Amino acid sequence: CASSPTGSSSGANVLTF.

This chain joins TRBV4-3 and TRBJ1-6; the D is unclear. The ends were cut back, 1 base at V and 0 bases at J, with 7 bases in the middle. The germline CDR1 and CDR2 sequences are LGHNA and YSLEER. The CDR3 runs 16 residues. The CDR3 bases are TGCGCCAGCAGCCAAGTACAGTACTCCTATAATTCACCCCTCCACTTT. Protein sequence: CASSQVQYSYNSPLHF.

This clone was detected a few times. The sample carries other DNA sequences with the same CDR3. The chain links TRBV2 to TRBJ2-2; possible D gene TRBD2, 6 bases. With 6 bases removed from V and 1 base from J, the gap between germline ends came to 9 bases. Per germline, CDR1 SNHLY and CDR2 FYNNEI. The CDR3 has 14 amino acids. CDR3 loop: CASRGTVNTGELFF. The DNA for the CDR3 is TGTGCCAGCAGGGGGACTGTGAACACCGGGGAGCTGTTTTTT.

This chain connects TRBV7-2 to TRBJ2-2; D not resolved. CDR1 is SGHTA and CDR2 is FQGNSA in the germline V gene. V was shortened by 5 bases and J by 6 bases, with 7 bases between the two germline ends. The CDR3 spans 12 residues. The DNA of the CDR3 is TGTGCCAGCAGCCTAAGAGCCGGGGAGCTGTTTTTT. Protein: CASSLRAGELFF.

This clone was seen only a few times. The chain combines TRBV5-6 with TRBJ1-5, with 8 positions matching TRBD1. Germline V gives CDR1 SGHDT, CDR2 YYEEEE. There are 13 residues in the CDR3. V gave up 4 bases and J gave up 6 bases; unmatched junction bases: 3. CDR3: CASSVDRAQPQHF. CDR3 coding DNA: TGTGCCAGCAGCGTGGACAGGGCTCAGCCCCAGCATTTT.

This clone was observed a few times. J is TRBJ2-1 and V is TRBV4-1, with TRBD1 as a possible D gene (5 bases). Germline V gene sequence: CDR1 MGHRA, CDR2 YSYEKL. The V gene lost 6 bases and the J gene lost 6 bases, with 18 bases spanning the gap. The CDR3 runs to 15 residues. DNA for the CDR3: TGCGCCAGCAGGCCTATAGGGGCGGCCGCCAATGAGCAGTTCTTC. It encodes CASRPIGAAANEQFF.

This clone has just a few counts. This chain links TRBV7-7 with TRBJ2-5; the D gene is possibly TRBD2 (6 bases). The CDR3 has 13 amino acids. The V end was cut by 3 bases, the J end by 5 bases, with 10 bases between. Germline V gene sequence: CDR1 SSHAT, CDR2 FNYEAQ (reference sequence). The CDR3 is CASSFGLAETQYF. The CDR3 DNA sequence: TGTGCCAGCAGCTTCGGGCTAGCGGAGACCCAGTACTTC.

The V and J genes are TRBV5-1 and TRBJ1-2; 9 positions agree with TRBD1. The germline CDR1 and CDR2 sequences are SGHRS and YFSETQ. CDR3 length: 15 amino acids. Trimming cost V 3 bases and J 8 bases; bases outside gene matches: 11. The CDR3 protein is CASSSTGGSGEGYTF. The DNA of the CDR3 is TGCGCCAGCAGCTCCACAGGGGGCAGTGGGGAAGGCTACACCTTC.

The chain has TRBV2 and TRBJ2-7; 8 nucleotides align to TRBD2. Germline CDR1 and CDR2: SNHLY and FYNNEI. The ends lost 7 bases at V and 6 bases at J; junction bases unmatched: 11. The CDR3 is made up of 14 amino acids. The CDR3 nucleotides read TGTGCCAGCATGGAGCGGGAGTCAAAGGGCGAGCAGTACTTC. Its translation is CASMERESKGEQYF.

This clone was seen only a few times. V and J are TRBV4-3 and TRBJ1-1; tentatively, D is TRBD1 (5 bases). The germline V gene encodes CDR1 LGHNA and CDR2 YSLEER. The V gene lost 0 bases and the J gene lost 4 bases, with 15 bases spanning the gap. CDR3 length equals 16 residues. The DNA of the CDR3 is TGCGCCAGCAGCCAAGACCCCTGGGATAGGGGCACTGAAGCTTTCTTT. It encodes CASSQDPWDRGTEAFF.

The CDR3 DNA follows: TGTGCCAGCAGTTGGACTGGTACCTACGAGCAGTACTTC. This encodes CASSWTGTYEQYF. This chain uses TRBV6-6 with TRBJ2-7, with a possible D match to TRBD2 (5 bases). Germline CDR1 reads MNHNY; CDR2 reads SVGAGI (reference sequence). Between the trimmed V and J ends, which lost 4 bases and 2 bases, there was a span of 9 bases. The CDR3 totals 13 residues.

The chain links TRBV6-6 to TRBJ2-1, with TRBD1 as a possible D gene (6 bases). Between the trimmed V and J ends, which lost 5 bases and 1 base, there was a span of 9 bases. CDR3 length: 14 amino acids. Germline V lookup: CDR1 MNHNY, CDR2 SVGAGI (reference sequence). In nucleotides, the CDR3 is TGTGCCAGCAGTGACGGACAGTCCTACAATGAGCAGTTCTTC. It is translated as CASSDGQSYNEQFF.

The chain combines TRBV7-2 with TRBJ2-1; 13 nucleotides line up with TRBD2. In germline, CDR1 is SGHTA, CDR2 FQGNSA. The CDR3 contains 16 residues. V shed 0 bases, J shed 7 bases, and the junction held 3 bases outside the gene matches. CDR3 bases: TGTGCCAGCAGCTTAGCACTAGCGGGAGGGATTAATGAGCAGTTCTTC. Translation: CASSLALAGGINEQFF.

This clone occurred a few times. The chain couples TRBV27 to TRBJ1-5; TRBD1 matches 7 bases. This CDR3 has 17 amino acids. Trimming took 4 bases from V and 7 from J; bases not matched to a gene: 16. The germline V gene encodes CDR1 MNHEY and CDR2 SMNVEV (reference sequence). CDR3 coding DNA: TGTGCCAGCAGTTCCCTCCGGGACAGTGGTTCTGGCCAGCCCCAGCATTTT. It yields the protein CASSSLRDSGSGQPQHF.

This chain uses TRBV28 with TRBJ2-1; a weak D match, TRBD2 (5 bases). The V gene lost 5 bases and the J gene lost 9 bases, with 17 bases spanning the gap. The CDR3 sequence is 14 residues long. Germline assignment: CDR1 MDHEN and CDR2 SYDVKM. The CDR3 sequence: CASSDDYKFGEQFF. CDR3 nucleotide sequence: TGTGCCAGCAGTGACGACTACAAATTCGGTGAGCAGTTCTTC.

The chain recombines TRBV6-5 with TRBJ1-3; D gene unclear. This CDR3 is built from 15 residues. Looked up from germline, CDR1 is MNHEY and CDR2 is SVGAGI. Trimming took off 4 bases at V and 0 bases at J, with 10 bases between the two ends. The CDR3 reads CASSSTGFSGNTIYF. The DNA of the CDR3 is TGTGCCAGCAGTTCTACGGGGTTCTCTGGAAACACCATATATTTT.